A selection of T cell receptor beta chains follows, all from one sample in a study of blood T cell repertoires in COVID-19. Clones were read by immunoSEQ multiplex PCR, and TCRdb kept only the in-frame ones, dropping some. The data hold some 95,000 clones, with 91% observed a single time. The sample taken for sequencing was peripheral blood. The receptor set was obtained from a human donor with active COVID-19. The donor label of this sample is uncertain. Each CDR3 is given with its conserved first and last residue. A D gene is named only where the DNA matches it firmly. Some rows mark clone size as missing; the rest say once, few, many or name a class of expanded clone.

clone_size j_call v_call d_call cdr3_nt cdr3_aa
- TRBJ1-5 TRBV6-2/TRBV6-3 - TGTGCCAGCAGCCATAACAGGGATCAGCCCCAGCATTTT CASSHNRDQPQHF
once TRBJ2-7 TRBV5-4 - TGTGCCAGCAGCTCTCTCTTTGGGGGCTCCCACGAGCAGTACTTC CASSSLFGGSHEQYF
- TRBJ1-2 TRBV5-6 TRBD1 TGTGCCAGCAGCTCCGGGACAGGGAACTATGGCTACACCTTC CASSSGTGNYGYTF
- TRBJ2-1 TRBV7-8 TRBD1 TGTGCCAGCAGCTTAGCTTCAGGGGGCGGCTACAATGAGCAGTTCTTC CASSLASGGGYNEQFF
- TRBJ1-2 TRBV12-3/TRBV12-4 TRBD1 TGTGCCAGCACCCTAAGACAGGGTAGTGCTTCAACCTTC CASTLRQGSASTF
- TRBJ2-7 TRBV12-2 - TGTGCAAGTCGCTTATATCAGGGACAGGGAACCTACGAGCAGTACTTC CASRLYQGQGTYEQYF
- TRBJ2-5 TRBV5-6 TRBD2 TGTGCCAGCAGCTTGGCTAATTCCCTTCTAGCGGGGGAGCAAGAGACCCAGTACTTC CASSLANSLLAGEQETQYF
- TRBJ1-5 TRBV19 TRBD1 TGTGCCAGTAGTACGACAGGGGAAAATCAGCCCCAGCATTTT CASSTTGENQPQHF
- TRBJ1-1 TRBV7-3 TRBD1 TGTGCCAGCAGCCCGACCGGGACAGGGTCCGGGACTGAAGCTTTCTTT CASSPTGTGSGTEAFF
- TRBJ1-2 TRBV4-2 - TGTGCCAGCAGCCATACTATCTTCCGGCACCCTAACTATGGCTACACCTTC CASSHTIFRHPNYGYTF
- TRBJ1-6 TRBV14 - TGTGCCAGCAGCCTACAGGATTCACCCCTCCACTTT CASSLQDSPLHF
- TRBJ2-7 TRBV29-1 TRBD1 TGCAGCGTTGACGGGGGACAGGGCCGTAACGAGCAGTACTTC CSVDGGQGRNEQYF
- TRBJ2-3 TRBV20-1 - TGCAGTCCCCGGGATACGCAGTATTTT CSPRDTQYF
- TRBJ2-5 TRBV7-6 - TGTGCCAGCAGCTTGCGTGATCTGGGGGGGGCTAGGATAGAGACCCAGTACTTC CASSLRDLGGARIETQYF
- TRBJ1-1 TRBV5-1 TRBD1 TGCGCCAGCAGCCCCCCGGGACAGTGGGGCACTGAAGCTTTCTTT CASSPPGQWGTEAFF
- TRBJ1-3 TRBV18 - TGTGCCAGCTCACCAGGCCAGGGAGGATCTGGAAACACCATATATTTT CASSPGQGGSGNTIYF
once TRBJ1-4 TRBV5-1 - TGCGCCAGCAGCTTGGGGGGGCAGGCTAATGAAAAACTGTTTTTT CASSLGGQANEKLFF
- TRBJ2-5 TRBV18 - TGTGCTAACCTCAGGGACACTCAAGAGACCCAGTACTTC CANLRDTQETQYF
- TRBJ2-2 TRBV9 - TGTGCCAGCAGCGCCGGGGGCACCGGGGAGCTGTTTTTT CASSAGGTGELFF
- TRBJ1-4 TRBV6-5 TRBD1 TGTGCCAGCGGCCCGGAGGGACAGGCAGGTGAAAAACTGTTTTTT CASGPEGQAGEKLFF
- TRBJ2-6 TRBV6-6 - TGTGCCAGGTGCGGGGTGTGTCCGACCGGGGCCAACGTCCTGACTTTC CARCGVCPTGANVLTF
- TRBJ1-2 TRBV2 - TGTGCCAGCAGTGTTGAGGTGGATCGAGGCTACACCTTC CASSVEVDRGYTF
few TRBJ2-7 TRBV18 TRBD2 TGTGCCAGCTCACCACCGGGCGGGGGCTCCTACGAGCAGTACTTC CASSPPGGGSYEQYF
- TRBJ2-7 TRBV7-2 - TGTGCCAGCAGCTTAGCGCCCGGGAACTCCTACGAGCAGTACTTC CASSLAPGNSYEQYF
- TRBJ2-2 TRBV5-1 TRBD1 TGCGCCAGCAGCCTCCCCCCGGGACAGGGGAGGTCCGGGGAGCTGTTTTTT CASSLPPGQGRSGELFF
- TRBJ1-1 TRBV7-3 - TGTGCCAGCAGCTTGTCCCGGGACACCGCTGAAGCTTTCTTT CASSLSRDTAEAFF
- TRBJ1-1 TRBV7-2 - TGTGCCAGCACCCCGGGGGTGGGTGAAGCTTTCTTT CASTPGVGEAFF
- TRBJ1-4 TRBV28 - TGTGCCAGCAGTTTAGGGGCTGGTGCAACTAATGAAAAACTGTTTTTT CASSLGAGATNEKLFF
- TRBJ2-7 TRBV28 TRBD2 TGTGCCAGCAGTTTACCCGGGACTAGCGACGAGCAGTACTTC CASSLPGTSDEQYF
- TRBJ2-7 TRBV4-3 TRBD1 TGCGCCAGCAGCCAAGGGACAGGGGGCCACGAGCAGTACTTC CASSQGTGGHEQYF
few TRBJ1-6 TRBV7-2 TRBD1 TGTGCCAGCAGCTTTTTCGGGACAGGGGATTCACCCCTCCACTTT CASSFFGTGDSPLHF
few TRBJ2-7 TRBV7-3 TRBD2 TGTGCCAGCAGCTTGGTCGGGGGGAGCTCCTACGAGCAGTACTTC CASSLVGGSSYEQYF
- TRBJ2-7 TRBV5-1 - TGCGCCAGCAGCTTGGCCCGGGGATACGAGCAGTACTTC CASSLARGYEQYF
- TRBJ1-1 TRBV7-9 TRBD1 TGTGCCAGCAGCCCCCACGAGGTCACAGGGGGCACTGAAGCTTTCTTT CASSPHEVTGGTEAFF
- TRBJ2-2 TRBV7-6 TRBD1 TGTGCCAGCAGCCCTAGGGACAGGGGAAACACCGGGGAGCTGTTTTTT CASSPRDRGNTGELFF
- TRBJ2-5 TRBV7-2 TRBD1 TGTGCCAGCAGCAAGGGACAGGCCGAGGAGACCCAGTACTTC CASSKGQAEETQYF
- TRBJ2-7 TRBV15 TRBD1 TGTGCCACCAGCAGAGCCAGGGGGCGGGAGCAGTACTTC CATSRARGREQYF
- TRBJ1-2 TRBV6-5 - TGTGCCAGCAGTCAGGACAGACCGTATGGCTACACCTTC CASSQDRPYGYTF
few TRBJ2-4 TRBV9 - TGTGCCAGCAGCGTAGGAATCCAGCCTGGAGACATTCAGTACTTC CASSVGIQPGDIQYF
- TRBJ2-7 TRBV28 - TGTGCCAGCAGTTCCGGGCGAGGGGGGGTTTACGAGCAGTACTTC CASSSGRGGVYEQYF
- TRBJ2-3 TRBV3-1/TRBV3-2 - TGTGCCAGCAGCCATGGAGGGGGCAGAACAGATACGCAGTATTTT CASSHGGGRTDTQYF
- TRBJ1-6 TRBV5-4 TRBD1 TGTGCCAGCAGCTCGGGGGACAGGAAATATTCACCCCTCCACTTT CASSSGDRKYSPLHF
- TRBJ2-7 TRBV6-5 TRBD1 TGTGCCAGCAGCTTAAAGGACAGGGGGTTCGAGCAGTACTTC CASSLKDRGFEQYF
- TRBJ1-6 TRBV2 - TGTGCCAGCAGTGACGACACGGGAGGTGGGACACCCCTCCACTTT CASSDDTGGGTPLHF
- TRBJ2-5 TRBV7-9 - TGTGCCAGCAGCTGGGGAGGGGGAGAGACCCAGTACTTC CASSWGGGETQYF
- TRBJ2-7 TRBV3-1/TRBV3-2 - TGTGCCAGCAGCCAAGATCGGGGGAGCTACGAGCAGTACTTC CASSQDRGSYEQYF
few TRBJ2-3 TRBV15 TRBD2 TGTGCCACCAGCAGACCTACGGACGGGGGGGCCCCAGATACGCAGTATTTT CATSRPTDGGAPDTQYF
- TRBJ1-1 TRBV18 TRBD1 TGTGCCAGCTCACCGGGTACCGGGACAGGGGCACCTGAAGCTTTCTTT CASSPGTGTGAPEAFF
- TRBJ1-2 TRBV9 - TGTGCCAGCAGCGATCTAGGGGCCCCGATCTATGGCTACACCTTC CASSDLGAPIYGYTF
- TRBJ2-5 TRBV5-4 - TGTGCCAGCAGCCCCGGACATTCCCAAGAGACCCAGTACTTC CASSPGHSQETQYF
- TRBJ2-3 TRBV7-8 - TGTGCCAGCAGCTTATCGACTGGTGTAGGGGGAAGAACAGATACGCAGTATTTT CASSLSTGVGGRTDTQYF
- TRBJ1-2 TRBV2 - TGTGCCAGCAGTGCTGAGACAGACGGAATTGCTGGCTACACCTTC CASSAETDGIAGYTF
- TRBJ1-6 TRBV3-1/TRBV3-2 TRBD1 TGTGCCAGCACCCCAGCCGGGACAGGGGGTGAATCACCCCTCCACTTT CASTPAGTGGESPLHF
- TRBJ2-7 TRBV3-1/TRBV3-2 - TGTGCCAGCAGCCAAGAGGGAGGCAGATCCTACGAGCAGTACTTC CASSQEGGRSYEQYF
- TRBJ1-2 TRBV6-1 - TGTGCCAGCAGTGAAACAGGGCGGGGCTACACCTTC CASSETGRGYTF
- TRBJ1-2 TRBV6-1 - TGTGCCAGCAGTGAAGGGGGGGGTCCCTATGGCTACACCTTC CASSEGGGPYGYTF
- TRBJ2-1 TRBV24-1 TRBD2 TGTGCCACCAGTTCAGGGACTAGCGGGTTTTACAATGAGCAGTTCTTC CATSSGTSGFYNEQFF